There are a few counts of the clone carrying this T cell receptor (beta chain). The target antigen is unknown. The data were taken from a study of T cell repertoires in cytomegalovirus infection. About the research overall: The authors relied on CMV epitopes, both recently identified HLA-C-restricted and well-studied HLA-B-restricted.

Germline CDR1 is MNHNS and CDR2 is SASEGT. There are 12 residues in the CDR3. V lost 7 bases, J lost 0 bases, and 6 bases lay in between. TCRdb redid the calling of the reads with MiXCR, one entry per CDR3 protein. Among about 890,000 distinct CDR3 sequences listed, under 40% were seen once. The study's findings and limits: In two of eight donors, the top clonotype was HLA-C-restricted CMV-specific.

This rearrangement joins TRBV6-1 to TRBJ2-5; D is unclear. The sequences come from cultured CD8+ T cells from PBMCs, collected from culture after CMV antigen stimulation. This TCR was sampled from a human donor in good health (CMV status not recorded). Some clones in this sample may be carry-over from other donors' samples. As DNA, the CDR3 is TGTGCCAGCACTCTCAACCAAGAGACCCAGTACTTC. This sequence encodes CASTLNQETQYF.